This record looks at one T cell receptor beta chain sequence and its context. Its antigen is as yet unknown. The donor group consisted entirely of healthy Caucasians. V lost 1 base to trimming and J lost 1 base, with 6 bases between them. This CDR3 is 13 amino acids long. CDR1 is SGHRS and CDR2 is YFSETQ in the germline V gene. The data derive from a study of identical twins. TCRdb re-derived calls from the 5' RACE reads in MiXCR, one entry per CDR3 protein. Here the sample spans around 280,000 distinct CDR3 sequences, more than 6.5% being singletons. Points from the study as a whole: Within cord blood, abundant beta clonotypes carried fewer insertions, but memory repertoires showed no such trend. Invariant MAIT and iNKT cells could partly confound zero-insertion analyses.

In addition, the sample was reused for a study of yellow fever vaccine responses in identical twins.

The sample consisted of memory (CD45RO+) T cells sorted from blood. This receptor was obtained from a woman between 18 and 30 years old in good health. This chain joins TRBV5-1 and TRBJ2-7, with no clear D. CDR3 sequence reads: CASSLSSSYEQYF. DNA for the CDR3: TGCGCCAGCAGCTTGTCCAGTTCCTACGAGCAGTACTTC.